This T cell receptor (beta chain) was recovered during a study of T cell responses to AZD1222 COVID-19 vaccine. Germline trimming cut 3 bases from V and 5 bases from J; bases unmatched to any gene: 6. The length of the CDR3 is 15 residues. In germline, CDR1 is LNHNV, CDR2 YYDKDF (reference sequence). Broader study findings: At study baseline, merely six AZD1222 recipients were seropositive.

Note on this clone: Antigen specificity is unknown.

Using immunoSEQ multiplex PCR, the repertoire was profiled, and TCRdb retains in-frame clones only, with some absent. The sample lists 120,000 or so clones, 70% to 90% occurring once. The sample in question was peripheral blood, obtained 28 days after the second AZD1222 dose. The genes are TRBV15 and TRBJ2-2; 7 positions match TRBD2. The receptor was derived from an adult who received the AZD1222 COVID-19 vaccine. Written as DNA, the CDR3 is TGTGCCACCAGCAGGGGAGGGAGGGGTACCGGGGAGCTGTTTTTT. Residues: CATSRGGRGTGELFF.